This T cell receptor (beta chain) is drawn from a study of a mutant IDH1 vaccine in newly diagnosed glioma. Study background: The therapy given earlier, which was standard therapy, consisted of radiotherapy, temozolomide, or both, and most of the patients received both.

Time point described: baseline, week 1 (first vaccination visit). The treatment denotes: pre-vaccination baseline after standard-of-care therapy. Germline V lookup: CDR1 SGHKS, CDR2 YYEKEE (reference sequence). Trimming took 0 bases from V and 4 from J, leaving 3 bases between them. The CDR3 is 12 residues long. Measured with immunoSEQ multiplex PCR; TCRdb has only the in-frame clones, and not every one. The sample records tens of thousands of clones, approximately 90% being singletons. The sequenced sample was PBMCs, obtained from a glioma patient treated with radiotherapy, temozolomide or both. The origin of this receptor is a young man with glioma. This chain links TRBV5-5 with TRBJ2-3; the D is unclear. The CDR3 reads CASSLESDTQYF. Written as DNA, the CDR3 is TGTGCCAGCAGCTTGGAGTCAGATACGCAGTATTTT.